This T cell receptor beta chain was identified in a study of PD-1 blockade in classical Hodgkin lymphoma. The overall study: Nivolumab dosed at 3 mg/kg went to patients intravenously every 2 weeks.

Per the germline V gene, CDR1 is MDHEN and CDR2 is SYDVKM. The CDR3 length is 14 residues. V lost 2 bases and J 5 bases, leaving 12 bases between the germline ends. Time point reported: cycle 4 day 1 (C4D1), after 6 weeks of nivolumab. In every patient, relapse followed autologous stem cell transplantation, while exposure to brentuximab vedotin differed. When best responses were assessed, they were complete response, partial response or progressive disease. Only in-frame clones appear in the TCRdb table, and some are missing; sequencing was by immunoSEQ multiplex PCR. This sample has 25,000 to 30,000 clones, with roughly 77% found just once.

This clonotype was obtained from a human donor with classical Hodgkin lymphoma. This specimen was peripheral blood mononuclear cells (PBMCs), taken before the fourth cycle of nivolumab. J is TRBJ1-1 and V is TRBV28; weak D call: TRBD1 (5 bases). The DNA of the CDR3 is TGTGCCAGCAGTTTAGGGGGAAAGTGGACTGAAGCTTTCTTT. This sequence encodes CASSLGGKWTEAFF. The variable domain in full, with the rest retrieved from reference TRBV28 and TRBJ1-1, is DVKVTQSSRYLVKRTGEKVFLECVQDMDHENMFWYRQDPGLGLRLIYFSYDVKMKEKGDIPEGYSVSREKKERFSLILESASTNQTSMYLCASSLGGKWTEAFFGQGTRLTVV.